This T cell receptor beta chain was documented in a study of cytomegalovirus exposure and HLA in healthy donors. Only a few counts were recorded for this clone. Both 60 Vbeta primers and 13 Jbeta primers went into the PCR. The assay was immunoSEQ multiplex PCR, and TCRdb's table has in-frame clones only and misses some. The data contain 90,000 to 150,000 clones, roughly 8.6% of them seen just once; the ten biggest clones take up about 6%. The CDR3 spans 13 residues. V gave up 0 bases and J gave up 9 bases, with 9 bases separating them. Germline V gene lookup returns CDR1 LNHDA and CDR2 SQIVND (reference sequence).

The receptor was isolated from a woman aged 40 to 55 in good health and CMV-seropositive. Sequencing was done on a sample of PBMCs. V usage is TRBV19 and J usage is TRBJ2-4; D possibly corresponds to TRBD2 (5 bases). CDR3 loop: CASSIEGRGIQYF. Written as DNA, the CDR3 is TGTGCCAGTAGTATAGAGGGTCGGGGCATTCAGTACTTC.